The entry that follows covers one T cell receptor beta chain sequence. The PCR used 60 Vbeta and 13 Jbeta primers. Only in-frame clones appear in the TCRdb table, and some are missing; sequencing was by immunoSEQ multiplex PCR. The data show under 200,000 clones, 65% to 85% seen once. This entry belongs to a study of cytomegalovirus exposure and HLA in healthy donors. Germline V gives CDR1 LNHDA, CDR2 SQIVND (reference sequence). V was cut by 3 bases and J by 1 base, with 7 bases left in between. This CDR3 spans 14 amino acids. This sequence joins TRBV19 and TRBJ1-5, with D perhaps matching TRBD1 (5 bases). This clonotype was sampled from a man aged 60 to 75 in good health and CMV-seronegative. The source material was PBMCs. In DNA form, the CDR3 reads TGTGCCAGTAGTATCAGGGCGAGCAATCAGCCCCAGCATTTT. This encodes CASSIRASNQPQHF. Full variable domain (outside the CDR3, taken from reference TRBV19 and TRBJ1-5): DGGITQSPKYLFRKEGQNVTLSCEQNLNHDAMYWYRQDPGQGLRLIYYSQIVNDFQKGDIAEGYSVSREKKESFPLTVTSAQKNPTAFYLCASSIRASNQPQHFGDGTRLSIL.